This T cell receptor beta chain is drawn from a study of cytomegalovirus exposure and HLA in healthy donors. For the study at large: Unique TCR beta sequences numbering fewer than 130 million came from 150 million to 200 million T cells in an earlier analysis. Study-wide points: Cytomegalovirus status, reportedly, was diagnosed with high specificity and sensitivity by the classifier. The study carried out a later analysis of TCR beta sequences. It associated some 17,000 of them with specific HLA alleles at a false discovery rate of 0.05. In an earlier analysis, productive rearrangement rates for most beta V segments clustered near 87% or 30%.

There are a few counts of this clone. What it recognizes is unknown. Both 60 Vbeta primers and 13 Jbeta primers went into the PCR. Sequencing was performed with immunoSEQ multiplex PCR; in TCRdb, only in-frame clones are kept and a portion is missing. The sample lists about 240,000 clones, just under 80% occurring once. J lost 4 bases, V lost 11 bases, and 12 bases had no gene match. Germline lookup yields CDR1 SGHNT and CDR2 YENEEA. The CDR3 is 15 residues long. The specimen sequenced was PBMCs. V usage is TRBV11-3 and J usage is TRBJ2-2, with 8 bases that match TRBD2. This TCR was recovered from a boy between 10 and 17 years old in good health and CMV-seronegative. This CDR3 reads CAGRGGPAGTGELFF. CDR3 bases: TGTGCCGGCCGGGGGGGACCCGCGGGCACCGGGGAGCTGTTTTTT.